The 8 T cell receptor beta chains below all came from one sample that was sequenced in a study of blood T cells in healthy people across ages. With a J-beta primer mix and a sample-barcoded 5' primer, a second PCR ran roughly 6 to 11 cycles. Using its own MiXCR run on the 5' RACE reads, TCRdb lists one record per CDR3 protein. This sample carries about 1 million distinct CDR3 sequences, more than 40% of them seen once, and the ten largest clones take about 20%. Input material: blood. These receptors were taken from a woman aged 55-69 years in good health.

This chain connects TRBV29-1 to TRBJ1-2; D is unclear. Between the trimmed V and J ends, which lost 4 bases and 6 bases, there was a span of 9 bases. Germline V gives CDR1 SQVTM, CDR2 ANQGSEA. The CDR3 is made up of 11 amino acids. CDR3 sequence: CSVVGSDGYTF. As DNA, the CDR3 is TGCAGCGTTGTAGGGTCTGATGGCTACACCTTC.

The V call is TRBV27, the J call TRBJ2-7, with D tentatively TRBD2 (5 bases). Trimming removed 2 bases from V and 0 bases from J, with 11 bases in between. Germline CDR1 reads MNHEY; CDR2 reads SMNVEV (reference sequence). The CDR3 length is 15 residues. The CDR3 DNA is TGTGCCAGCAGTTTAGGAGGCATGAGCTCCTACGAGCAGTACTTC. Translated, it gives CASSLGGMSSYEQYF.

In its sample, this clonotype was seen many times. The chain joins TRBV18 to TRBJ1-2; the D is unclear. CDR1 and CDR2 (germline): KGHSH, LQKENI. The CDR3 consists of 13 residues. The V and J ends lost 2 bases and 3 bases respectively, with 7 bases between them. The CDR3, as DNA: TGTGCCAGCTCACCAAGAGGAGACTATGGCTACACCTTC. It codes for CASSPRGDYGYTF.

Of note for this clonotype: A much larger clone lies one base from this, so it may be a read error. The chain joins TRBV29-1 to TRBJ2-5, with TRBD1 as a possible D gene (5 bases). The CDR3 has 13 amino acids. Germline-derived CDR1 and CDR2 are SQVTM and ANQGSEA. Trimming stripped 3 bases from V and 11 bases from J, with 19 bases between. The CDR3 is CSVERPGFDEQYF. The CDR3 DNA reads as TGCAGCGTTGAGAGGCCAGGGTTCGATGAGCAGTACTTC.

The CDR3 region is CASSGTGPSSYNEQYF. The CDR3 DNA reads as TGTGCCAGCAGCGGGACAGGGCCTTCCTCCTACAATGAGCAGTACTTC. The gene calls are TRBV7-9 and TRBJ2-1, with 9 bases fitting TRBD1. The tail of the sequence fits TRBJ2-7 better, so the J call may be wrong. Germline V CDR1 and CDR2: SEHNR, FQNEAQ (reference sequence). The CDR3 has 16 residues.

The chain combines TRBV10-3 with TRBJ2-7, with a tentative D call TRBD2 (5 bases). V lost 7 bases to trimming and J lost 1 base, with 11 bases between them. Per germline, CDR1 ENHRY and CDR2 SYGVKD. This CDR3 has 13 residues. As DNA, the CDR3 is TGTGCCATCAACAAGGACTCTTCCTACGAGCAGTACTTC. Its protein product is CAINKDSSYEQYF.

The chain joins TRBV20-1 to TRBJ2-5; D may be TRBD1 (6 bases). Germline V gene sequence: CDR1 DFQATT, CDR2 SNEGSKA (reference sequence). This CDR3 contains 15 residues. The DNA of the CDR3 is TGCAGGCTTGGGCCTGGGGGAGTAGGGGGAGAGACCCAGTACTTC. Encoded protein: CRLGPGGVGGETQYF.

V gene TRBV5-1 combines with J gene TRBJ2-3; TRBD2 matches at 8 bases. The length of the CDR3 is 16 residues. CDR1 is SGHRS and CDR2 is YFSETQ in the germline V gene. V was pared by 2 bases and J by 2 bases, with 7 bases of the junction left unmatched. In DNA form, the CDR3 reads TGCGCCAGCAGCTTAGTGCGGGAGGCCCCCACAGATACGCAGTATTTT. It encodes CASSLVREAPTDTQYF.